This passage covers 15 T cell receptor beta chains from one sample sequenced in a study of human T cells and chemical hapten exposure. TCRdb reprocessed the RACE reads with MiXCR, giving one entry per CDR3 protein. The sample has around 99,000 distinct CDR3 sequences, approximately 10% seen once. The time point: patch test 2, 6 weeks after DPC sensitization. The sample's treatment: therapeutic diphenylcyclopropenone sensitization with weekly scalp DPC. Sequencing used whole blood, obtained in connection with sensitization to the hapten diphenylcyclopropenone (DPC). These receptors were taken from a man between 40 and 49 years old with alopecia areata. Some clones in this sample may be carry-over from other donors' samples.

The chain combines TRBV4-3 with TRBJ2-2, with D maybe TRBD2 (7 bases). The CDR3 has 17 residues. Germline CDR1 is LGHNA and CDR2 is YSLEER. V lost 0 bases to trimming and J lost 2 bases, with 13 bases between them. The CDR3 sequence is CASSQDRGGFNTGELFF. The CDR3 nucleotides read TGCGCCAGCAGCCAAGATAGGGGGGGATTCAACACCGGGGAGCTGTTTTTT.

The chain recombines TRBV6-5 with TRBJ2-5, with 11 bases aligning to TRBD2. The length of the CDR3 is 17 residues. Per the germline V gene, CDR1 is MNHEY and CDR2 is SVGAGI. The V segment lost 5 bases and the J segment 9 bases; nucleotides outside the gene matches: 17. CDR3 protein: CASSRDTGLAAVGAQYF. In nucleotides, the CDR3 is TGTGCCAGCAGTCGGGATACGGGACTAGCGGCCGTTGGAGCCCAGTACTTC.

This clonotype was counted between two and nine times. CDR3 in amino acids: CAISDQETQYF. The CDR3 DNA follows: TGTGCCATCAGTGACCAAGAGACCCAGTACTTC. The rearrangement uses TRBV10-3 and TRBJ2-5, with D unclear. This CDR3 contains 11 residues. Trimming took 3 bases from V and 1 from J, leaving 0 bases between them. CDR1 and CDR2 from the germline V gene are ENHRY and SYGVKD.

The chain combines TRBV7-2 with TRBJ2-6; D is uncertain. Germline CDR1 reads SGHTA; CDR2 reads FQGNSA. This CDR3 is 15 amino acids long. Trimming took off 2 bases at V and 0 bases at J, with 5 bases between the two ends. CDR3 loop: CASSLRHSGANVLTF. The CDR3 region has the DNA TGTGCCAGCAGCTTACGCCACTCTGGGGCCAACGTCCTGACTTTC. The full variable domain, its missing parts supplied by reference TRBV7-2 and TRBJ2-6, is GAGVSQSPSNKVTEKGKDVELRCDPISGHTALYWYRQSLGQGLEFLIYFQGNSAPDKSGLPSDRFSAERTGGSVSTLTIQRTQQEDSAVYLCASSLRHSGANVLTFGAGSRLTVL.

There are a few counts of this clonotype. This rearrangement joins TRBV6-2 or TRBV6-3 to TRBJ2-7, with TRBD1 identical over 7 bases. This CDR3 is 15 amino acids long. V shed 0 bases and J 2 bases; nucleotides not matched to a gene: 4. CDR1 MNHEY and CDR2 SVGEGT come from the germline V gene. CDR3 sequence (DNA): TGTGCCAGCAGTTACTCTCGGGACAGAGCCTACGAGCAGTACTTC. It codes for CASSYSRDRAYEQYF.

At least ten counts were recorded for this clonotype. The V gene is TRBV10-3, the J gene TRBJ1-5, with no clear D. Germline V gene sequence: CDR1 ENHRY, CDR2 SYGVKD. Trimming left V 7 bases short and J 3 bases short, with 10 bases between. This CDR3 has 13 residues. CDR3 in DNA: TGTGCCATCAAAGGTGGAGCCAATCAGCCCCAGCATTTT. Protein product: CAIKGGANQPQHF.

The genes are TRBV6-2 or TRBV6-3 and TRBJ1-2; 8 nucleotides match TRBD1. This CDR3 has 15 amino acids. Per germline, CDR1 MNHEY and CDR2 SVGEGT. The V gene end was trimmed by 6 bases and the J gene end by 0 bases; junction bases not matched to a gene: 6. The CDR3 nucleotides read TGTGCCAGCAGCTCGGGACAGGTGGCTAACTATGGCTACACCTTC. It yields the protein CASSSGQVANYGYTF.

The chain recombines TRBV10-3 with TRBJ2-7; D is ambiguous. Germline V gives CDR1 ENHRY, CDR2 SYGVKD. This CDR3 has 15 residues. Deletions cut 3 bases from V and 0 bases from J, with 12 bases between. CDR3 loop: CAISDSSPNSYEQYF. As DNA, the CDR3 is TGTGCCATCAGTGATTCTTCTCCTAACTCCTACGAGCAGTACTTC.

This clonotype was recorded a few times. The gene calls are TRBV5-5 and TRBJ1-1; D remains unclear. CDR1 and CDR2 from the germline V gene are SGHKS and YYEKEE (reference sequence). V was trimmed by 0 bases and J by 0 bases, leaving 15 bases between them. The CDR3 is made up of 17 amino acids. The CDR3 DNA sequence: TGTGCCAGCAGCTTGGGCAGCCTCCTACCCTTGAACACTGAAGCTTTCTTT. Its translation is CASSLGSLLPLNTEAFF.

A few counts support this clonotype. This sequence joins TRBV5-1 and TRBJ2-3; TRBD2 agrees at 10 bases. The germline V gene has CDR1 SGHRS and CDR2 YFSETQ. After removal of 0 bases from V and 2 bases from J, the junction contained 3 bases not matched to a gene. The CDR3 extends over 16 amino acids. In DNA form, the CDR3 reads TGCGCCAGCAGCTTGGTAGCGGGAGGAATCACAGATACGCAGTATTTT. This translates into CASSLVAGGITDTQYF.

The chain combines TRBV19 with TRBJ2-1; D is ambiguous. The CDR3 totals 13 residues. The germline CDR1 and CDR2 sequences are LNHDA and SQIVND (reference sequence). The V gene lost 1 base and the J gene lost 6 bases, with 7 bases spanning the gap. CDR3 bases: TGTGCCAGTAGTATAGTGCCGGGCAATGAGCAGTTCTTC. Its translation: CASSIVPGNEQFF.

With respect to this clonotype: The conserved phenylalanine or tryptophan normally closing the CDR3 is absent here, so this likely arose from a read error. The DNA is omitted, as the CDR3 cannot be located on it reliably, and the CDR3 follows TCRdb's listing. V is TRBV28 and J is TRBJ1-1; the D call of TRBD1 is as the table states it, not checked on the DNA. Termini included, the CDR3 measures 13 amino acids. CDR1 and CDR2 from the germline V gene are MDHEN and SYDVKM. The CDR3 protein is CASSAQRGQPFLG.

This chain joins TRBV7-2 and TRBJ2-7, with 7 bases matching TRBD1. The germline V gene has CDR1 SGHTA and CDR2 FQGNSA. Trimming took 3 bases from V and 4 from J; bases not matched to a gene: 3. The length of the CDR3 is 13 residues. In nucleotides, the CDR3 is TGTGCCAGCAGCTTGAGGGGGCGATACGAGCAGTACTTC. The encoded protein is CASSLRGRYEQYF.

About this clonotype: A read error is likely, as this CDR3 ends without the conserved phenylalanine or tryptophan. The DNA is left out, because the CDR3 cannot be placed on it with certainty; the CDR3 is given as TCRdb lists it. The V call is TRBV21-1, the J call TRBJ2-5; the DNA was not used to check the table's D call, TRBD1. TRBV21-1 is an annotated pseudogene. Counting both end residues, the CDR3 totals 12 amino acids. CDR3 sequence reads: CASRHGAAREKV.

The sample holds many counts of this clonotype. V usage is TRBV27 and J usage is TRBJ1-6, with unresolved D. The length of the CDR3 is 12 residues. CDR1 MNHEY and CDR2 SMNVEV come from the germline V gene (reference sequence). The CDR3 here is CVTGEGNSPLHF. The CDR3 DNA follows: TGTGTTACGGGAGAGGGTAATTCACCCCTCCACTTT.